In this sample, the clone carrying this TCR beta chain turned up many times. Its antigen is as yet unknown. RNA transcripts served as the template for amplifying TCR beta CDR3 regions. During a first-round RT-PCR of the TCR CDR3, the HTBI primer set was used. TCRdb re-called the multiplex PCR reads with MiXCR, one entry per CDR3 protein. This sample has about 98,000 distinct CDR3 sequences; roughly 37% occur once, and the top ten carry around 9.6%. The data were taken from a study of T cells in Graves' hyperthyroidism and ophthalmopathy. Study results and limitations: Separating ophthalmopathy from stable hyperthyroidism was achieved by a 13 V-J model. Most clonotypes expanded in thyroid above 0.001 were likewise present in blood.

Recently diagnosed hyperthyroidism of less than 2 months' duration affected patients aged 18 to 65. The CDR3 length is 15 residues. After removal of 4 bases from V and 7 bases from J, the junction contained 5 bases not matched to a gene. Looked up from germline, CDR1 is SGHAT and CDR2 is FQNNGV. This sequence was found in a woman aged 25 to 39 with Graves' hyperthyroidism. The rearrangement links TRBV11-2 to TRBJ1-6; 9 positions agree with TRBD1. The sequenced sample consisted of peripheral blood or thyroid tissue (not recorded which). CDR3 DNA sequence: TGTGCCAGCAGCTCAGTTGACAGGGGGAATTCACCCCTCCACTTT. Its translation: CASSSVDRGNSPLHF.